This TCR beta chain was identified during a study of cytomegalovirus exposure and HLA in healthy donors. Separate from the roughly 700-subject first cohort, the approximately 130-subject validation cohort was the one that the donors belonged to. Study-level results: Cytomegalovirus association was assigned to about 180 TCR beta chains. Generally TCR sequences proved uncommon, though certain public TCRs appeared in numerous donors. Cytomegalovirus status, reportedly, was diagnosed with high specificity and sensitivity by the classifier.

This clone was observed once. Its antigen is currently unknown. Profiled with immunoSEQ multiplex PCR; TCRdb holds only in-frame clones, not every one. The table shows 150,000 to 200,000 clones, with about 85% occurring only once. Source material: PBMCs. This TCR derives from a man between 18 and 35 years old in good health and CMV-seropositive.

CDR3: CASRPSTGELFF. CDR3 sequence (DNA): TGTGCCAGCAGGCCCAGCACCGGGGAGCTGTTTTTT. V usage is TRBV9 and J usage is TRBJ2-2; no firm D call. Looked up from germline, CDR1 is SGDLS and CDR2 is YYNGEE. The germline V and J ends were trimmed by 5 bases and 4 bases, with 6 bases remaining between them. The CDR3 is 12 amino acids. Drawing the rest from reference TRBV9 and TRBJ2-2, the complete variable domain is DSGVTQTPKHLITATGQRVTLRCSPRSGDLSVYWYQQSLDQGLQFLIQYYNGEERAKGNILERFSAQQFPDLHSELNLSSLELGDSALYFCASRPSTGELFFGEGSRLTVL.